A single T cell receptor (beta chain) is shown here with its context. Its antigen remains unidentified. This record comes from a study of cytomegalovirus exposure and HLA in healthy donors. General study findings and limits: Donors were assumed by presence/absence analyses to have roughly uniform sequencing depth. In a later analysis, a missense DCLRE1C variant was linked to TCR beta V- and J-gene trimming.

Vbeta (60) and Jbeta (13) primers were used in the PCR. TCRdb's copy holds only in-frame clones and misses some; the assay was immunoSEQ multiplex PCR. The data show under 200,000 clones, about four fifths seen once. CDR3 length equals 14 residues. CDR1 is SEHNR, CDR2 FQNEAQ, per germline (reference sequence). Trimming removed 5 bases from V and 2 bases from J; junction bases left unmatched: 1. V is TRBV7-9 and J is TRBJ1-4, with 8 bases lining up with TRBD1. The source is a woman in her fifties or sixties in good health and CMV-seropositive. The sample comprised PBMCs. For the CDR3, the DNA is TGTGCCAGCAGCAGGACAGGGACTAATGAAAAACTGTTTTTT. Protein product: CASSRTGTNEKLFF.